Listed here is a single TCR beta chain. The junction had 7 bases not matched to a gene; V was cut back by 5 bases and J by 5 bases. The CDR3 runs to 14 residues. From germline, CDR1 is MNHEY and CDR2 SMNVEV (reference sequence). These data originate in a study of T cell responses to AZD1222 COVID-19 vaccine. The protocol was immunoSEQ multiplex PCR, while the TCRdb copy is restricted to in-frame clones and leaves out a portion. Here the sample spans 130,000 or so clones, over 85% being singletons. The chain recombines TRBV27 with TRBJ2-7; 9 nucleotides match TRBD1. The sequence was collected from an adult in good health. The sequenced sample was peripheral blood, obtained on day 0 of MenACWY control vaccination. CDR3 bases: TGTGCCAGCAGTCAACCGGGACAGGGTGACGAGCAGTACTTC. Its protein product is CASSQPGQGDEQYF.